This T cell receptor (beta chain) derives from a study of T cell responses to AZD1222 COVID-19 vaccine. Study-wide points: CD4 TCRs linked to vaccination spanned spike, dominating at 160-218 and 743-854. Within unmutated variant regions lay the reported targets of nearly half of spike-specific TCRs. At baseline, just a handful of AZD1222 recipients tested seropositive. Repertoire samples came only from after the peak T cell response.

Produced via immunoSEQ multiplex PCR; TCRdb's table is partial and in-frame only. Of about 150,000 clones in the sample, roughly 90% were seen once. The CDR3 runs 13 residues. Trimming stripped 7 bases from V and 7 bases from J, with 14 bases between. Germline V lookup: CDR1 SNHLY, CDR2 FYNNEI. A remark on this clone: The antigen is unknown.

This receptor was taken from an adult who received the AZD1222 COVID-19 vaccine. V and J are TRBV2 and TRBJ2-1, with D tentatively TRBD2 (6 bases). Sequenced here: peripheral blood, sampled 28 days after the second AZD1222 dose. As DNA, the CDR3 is TGTGCCAGCATGGGACTCCAGACGAATGAGCAGTTCTTC. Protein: CASMGLQTNEQFF. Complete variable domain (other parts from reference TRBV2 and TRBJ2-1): EPEVTQTPSHQVTQMGQEVILRCVPISNHLYFYWYRQILGQKVEFLVSFYNNEISEKSEIFDDQFSVERPDGSNFTLKIRSTKLEDSAMYFCASMGLQTNEQFFGPGTRLTVL.